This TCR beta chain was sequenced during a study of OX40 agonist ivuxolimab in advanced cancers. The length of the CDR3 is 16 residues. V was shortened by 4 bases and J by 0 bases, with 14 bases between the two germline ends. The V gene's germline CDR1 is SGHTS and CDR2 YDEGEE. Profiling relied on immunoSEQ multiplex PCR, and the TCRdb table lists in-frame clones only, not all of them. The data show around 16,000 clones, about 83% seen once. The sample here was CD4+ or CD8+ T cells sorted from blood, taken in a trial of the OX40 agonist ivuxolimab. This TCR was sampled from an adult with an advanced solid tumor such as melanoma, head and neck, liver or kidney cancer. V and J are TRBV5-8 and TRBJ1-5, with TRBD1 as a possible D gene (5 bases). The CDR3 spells CASSLTRDYSNQPQHF. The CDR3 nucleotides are TGTGCCAGCAGCCTAACTAGGGACTATAGCAATCAGCCCCAGCATTTT.